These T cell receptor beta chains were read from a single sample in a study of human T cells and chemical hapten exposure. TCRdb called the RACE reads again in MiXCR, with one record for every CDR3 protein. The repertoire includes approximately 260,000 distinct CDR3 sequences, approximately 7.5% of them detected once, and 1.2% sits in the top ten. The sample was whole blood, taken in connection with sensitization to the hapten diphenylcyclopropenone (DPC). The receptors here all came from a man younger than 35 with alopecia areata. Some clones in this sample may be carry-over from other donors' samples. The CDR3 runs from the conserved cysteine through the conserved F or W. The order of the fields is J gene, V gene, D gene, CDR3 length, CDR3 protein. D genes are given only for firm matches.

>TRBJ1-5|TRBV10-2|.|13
CASSEGVGQPQHF
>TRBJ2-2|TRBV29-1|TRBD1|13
CSGADRANGELFF
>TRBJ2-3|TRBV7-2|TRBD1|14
CASSSGQGIDTQYF
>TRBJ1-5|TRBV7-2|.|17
CASSLWPIYHSNQPQHF
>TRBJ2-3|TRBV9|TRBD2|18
CASSPYSRTSIGTDTQYF
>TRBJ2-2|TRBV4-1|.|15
CASSQFLVNTGELFF
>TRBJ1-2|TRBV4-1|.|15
CASSQGSTYRDGYTF
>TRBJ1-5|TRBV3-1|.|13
CASSQSGNQPQHF
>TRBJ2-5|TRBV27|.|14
CASSLSHSQETQYF
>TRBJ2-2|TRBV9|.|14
CASSLGQNTGELFF
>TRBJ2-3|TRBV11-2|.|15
CASSLVSSSTDTQYF
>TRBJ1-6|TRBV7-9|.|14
CASSSMGVSSPLHF
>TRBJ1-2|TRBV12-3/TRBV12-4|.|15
CASTNQLLLTNGYTF
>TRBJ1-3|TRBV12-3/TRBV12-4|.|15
CASSVLGTTGNTIYF
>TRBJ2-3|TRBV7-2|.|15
CASSFAKASTDTQYF
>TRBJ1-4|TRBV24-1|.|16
CATSANQYLVGEKLFF
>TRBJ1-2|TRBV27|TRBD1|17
CASSSTPGTGGIYGYTF
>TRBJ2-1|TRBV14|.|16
CASSGGTVHSYNEQFF
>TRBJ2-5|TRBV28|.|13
CASSTVRQETQYF
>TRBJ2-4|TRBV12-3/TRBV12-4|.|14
CASSFRAGPNIQYF
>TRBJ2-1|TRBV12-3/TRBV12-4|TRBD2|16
CASSLRGLAENNEQFF
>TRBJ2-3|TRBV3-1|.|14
CASSQGGMADTQYF
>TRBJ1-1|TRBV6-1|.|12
CASGDYNTEAFF
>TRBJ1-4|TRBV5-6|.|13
CASSLGQNEKLFF
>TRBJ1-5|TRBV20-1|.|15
CSARQDTGSNQPQHF
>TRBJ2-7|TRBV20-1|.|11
CSATPRDEQYF
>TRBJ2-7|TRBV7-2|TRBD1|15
CASSPQGRFFYEQYF
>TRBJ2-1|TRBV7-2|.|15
CASSLRTGSYNEQFF
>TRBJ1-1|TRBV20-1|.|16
CSARDSLTVRRTEAFF
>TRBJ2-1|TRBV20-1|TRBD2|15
CSARAPRGGRNEQFF
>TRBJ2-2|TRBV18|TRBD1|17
CASSPLLGTGVTGELFF
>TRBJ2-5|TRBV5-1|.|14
CASSSGTQDETQYF
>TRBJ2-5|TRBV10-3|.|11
CAISDPETQYF
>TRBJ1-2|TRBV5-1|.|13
CASSLDQGYGYTF
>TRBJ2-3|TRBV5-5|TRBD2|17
CASSWGLAGTYTDTQYF
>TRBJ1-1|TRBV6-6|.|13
CASSFGGITEAFF
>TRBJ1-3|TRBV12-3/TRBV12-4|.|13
CASSLSGRNTIYF
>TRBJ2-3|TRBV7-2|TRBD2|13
CASSFGGGDTQYF
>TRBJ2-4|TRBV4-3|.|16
CASSQDPGLGQNIQYF
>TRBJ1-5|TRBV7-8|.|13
CASSLEGYQPQHF
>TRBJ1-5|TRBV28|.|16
CASKNPTAYSNQPQHF
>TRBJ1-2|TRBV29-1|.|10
CSVNKNGYTF
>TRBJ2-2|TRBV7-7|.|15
CASSLVLQNTGELFF
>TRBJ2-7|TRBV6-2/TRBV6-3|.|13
CATCGSRRYEQYF
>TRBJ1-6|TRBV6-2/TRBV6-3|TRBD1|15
CASSYRSGGNSPLHF
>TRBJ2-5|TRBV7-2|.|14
CASSSYTSAGTQYF
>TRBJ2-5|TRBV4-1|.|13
CASSQGQDGTQYF
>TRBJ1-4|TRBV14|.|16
CASSQGSGLNLEKLFF
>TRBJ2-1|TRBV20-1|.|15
CSARAPPSTDNEQFF
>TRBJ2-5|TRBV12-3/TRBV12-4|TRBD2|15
CASSPGLAGSETQYF
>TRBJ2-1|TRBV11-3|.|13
CASSLVGANEQFF
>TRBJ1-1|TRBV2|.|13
CASRPQGRGEAFF
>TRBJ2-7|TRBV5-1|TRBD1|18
CASSLSDRGKVRTYEQYF
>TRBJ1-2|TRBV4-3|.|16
CASSQDLASRIYGYTF
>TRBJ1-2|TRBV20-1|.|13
CSAKVAYSYGYTF
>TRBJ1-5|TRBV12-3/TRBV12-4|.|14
CASSSEKEGQPQHF
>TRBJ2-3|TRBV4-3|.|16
CASSRIFGGGTDTQYF
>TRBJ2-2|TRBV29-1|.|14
CSARTFANTGELFF
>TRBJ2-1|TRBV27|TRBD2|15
CASVSGTSGKNEQFF